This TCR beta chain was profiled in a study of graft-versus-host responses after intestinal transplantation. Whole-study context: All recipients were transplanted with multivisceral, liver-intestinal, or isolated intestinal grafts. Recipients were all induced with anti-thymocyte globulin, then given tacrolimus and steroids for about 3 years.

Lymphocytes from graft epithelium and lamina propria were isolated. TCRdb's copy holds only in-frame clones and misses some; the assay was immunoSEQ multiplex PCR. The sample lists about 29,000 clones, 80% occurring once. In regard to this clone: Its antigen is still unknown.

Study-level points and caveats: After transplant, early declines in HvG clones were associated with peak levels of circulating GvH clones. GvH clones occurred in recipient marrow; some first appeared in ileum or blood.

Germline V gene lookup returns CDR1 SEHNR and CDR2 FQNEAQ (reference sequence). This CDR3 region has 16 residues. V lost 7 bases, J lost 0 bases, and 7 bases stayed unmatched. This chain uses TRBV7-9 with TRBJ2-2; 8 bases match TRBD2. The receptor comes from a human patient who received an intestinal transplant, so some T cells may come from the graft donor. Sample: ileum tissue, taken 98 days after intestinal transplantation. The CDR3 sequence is CASTHTGGTNTGELFF. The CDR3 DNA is TGTGCCAGCACTCATACGGGGGGGACGAACACCGGGGAGCTGTTTTTT.